The next 20 T cell receptor beta chains were all read from a single sample in a study of blood T cells in healthy people across ages. Primed by a sample-barcoded 5' primer and a J-beta primer mix, a second PCR proceeded for 7 to 11 cycles. TCRdb re-analysed the 5' RACE reads in MiXCR, keeping a single row per CDR3 protein. Of some 900,000 distinct CDR3 sequences listed, around 28% were seen once; the top ten hold around 15%. Input material: blood. These TCRs come from a woman older than 75 in good health.

This clonotype was counted ten times or more. J is TRBJ2-1 and V is TRBV27, with TRBD2 matching 12 bases. V lost 7 bases and J lost 6; bases outside the gene matches: 7. The CDR3 length is 15 residues. In germline, CDR1 is MNHEY, CDR2 SMNVEV (reference sequence). As DNA, the CDR3 is TGTGCCAGCACCACTGAGGGACTAGCGGGCAATGAGCAGTTCTTC. This gives the protein CASTTEGLAGNEQFF.

The CDR3 sequence is CSVGQGGDTQYF. CDR3 nucleotide sequence: TGCAGTGTTGGACAGGGGGGAGATACGCAGTATTTT. V usage is TRBV20-1 and J usage is TRBJ2-3, with TRBD1 identical over 10 bases. V shed 7 bases and J 5 bases; nucleotides not matched to a gene: 3. Looked up from germline, CDR1 is DFQATT and CDR2 is SNEGSKA (reference sequence). This CDR3 is built from 12 residues.

This clonotype was detected only once. The CDR3 nucleotides read TGCAGTGCTAGATCCACCCTAGCGGGAGGGACCCAGTACTTC. Translated, it gives CSARSTLAGGTQYF. The chain has TRBV20-1 and TRBJ2-5, with TRBD2 identical over 11 bases. This CDR3 contains 14 residues. After removal of 2 bases from V and 7 bases from J, the junction contained 6 bases not matched to a gene. In germline, CDR1 is DFQATT, CDR2 SNEGSKA (reference sequence).

This clonotype was counted at least ten times. This rearrangement joins TRBV12-3 or TRBV12-4 to TRBJ2-5, with unresolved D. Deletions cut 5 bases from V and 6 bases from J, with 13 bases between. The CDR3 extends over 13 amino acids. CDR3 loop: CASSPTGPKTQYF. The CDR3 DNA sequence: TGTGCCAGCAGTCCAACCGGACCAAAGACCCAGTACTTC.

This clonotype was observed a handful of times. With a much larger clone just one base away, this may be a read error. The chain's CDR3 is CASLRDSYNEQYF. The CDR3 coding sequence is TGTGCCAGCCTCCGGGACAGCTACAATGAGCAGTACTTC. V usage is TRBV7-2 and J usage is TRBJ2-5; 7 positions agree with TRBD1. This CDR3 contains 13 residues. In germline, CDR1 is SGHTA, CDR2 FQGNSA. The junction had 14 bases not matched to a gene; V was cut back by 8 bases and J by 11 bases.

This clonotype has just a few counts. One end of the junction is discordant with germline, which a read error may explain. V gene TRBV6-2 or TRBV6-3 combines with J gene TRBJ1-6; weak D call: TRBD1 (6 bases). The CDR3 sequence is 15 residues long. Germline values: CDR1 MNHEY, CDR2 SVGEGT. This CDR3 is CASSATGTWNSPHHF. The CDR3, as DNA: TGTGCCAGCAGTGCTACAGGGACGTGGAATTCACCCCACCACTTT.

This chain links TRBV20-1 with TRBJ2-3, with 10 bases identical to TRBD1. The CDR3 extends over 15 amino acids. V was pared by 5 bases and J by 6 bases, with 11 bases of the junction left unmatched. Per germline, CDR1 DFQATT and CDR2 SNEGSKA (reference sequence). CDR3 sequence (DNA): TGCAGTGCTTCGGACCCGGGACAGGGGTTGGATACGCAGTATTTT. It encodes CSASDPGQGLDTQYF.

This clonotype occurred many times. Germline is not matched at one junction end, which may reflect a read error. The chain joins TRBV12-3 or TRBV12-4 to TRBJ2-3, with TRBD2 matching over 10 bases. There are 15 residues in the CDR3. The CDR3: CASSLAGARTDTQYF. The CDR3 region has the DNA TGTGCCAGCAGTCTAGCGGGAGCGCGCACAGATACGCAGTATTTT.

Comment on this clonotype: One end of the junction fails to match germline, which may point to a read error. The chain couples TRBV20-1 to TRBJ2-1; 7 bases are shared with TRBD2. The CDR3 has 16 residues. In germline, CDR1 is DFQATT, CDR2 SNEGSKA (reference sequence). The CDR3 sequence is CSARVQRGGSYNEQSF. DNA for the CDR3: TGCAGTGCTAGAGTCCAGCGGGGTGGCTCCTACAATGAGCAGTCCTTC.

In its sample, this clonotype was seen a few times. V usage is TRBV4-3 and J usage is TRBJ1-1, with a weak D call TRBD1 (6 bases). Germline V CDR1 and CDR2: LGHNA, YSLEER. V was clipped by 4 bases and J by 2 bases, with 14 bases between them. The CDR3 runs to 15 residues. CDR3 amino acids: CASSPGRGSNTEAFF. The CDR3 nucleotides are TGCGCCAGCAGCCCCGGCAGGGGCTCAAACACTGAAGCTTTCTTT.

This clonotype was picked up many times. The CDR3 DNA reads TGTGCCAGCAGTTACCCGACTAGCGGGGGCGGGGATACGCAGTATTTT. Translated: CASSYPTSGGGDTQYF. This rearrangement joins TRBV27 to TRBJ2-3, with 12 nucleotides matching TRBD2. In germline, CDR1 is MNHEY, CDR2 SMNVEV (reference sequence). The V gene end was trimmed by 4 bases and the J gene end by 6 bases; junction bases not matched to a gene: 8. The CDR3 totals 16 residues.

The CDR3 loop is CASSQRYRANTGELFF. The CDR3 DNA reads TGTGCCAGCAGCCAGAGATACAGAGCGAACACCGGGGAGCTGTTTTTT. This chain links TRBV4-2 with TRBJ2-2; no clear D gene. The CDR3 is 16 residues long. Per germline, CDR1 LGHNA and CDR2 YNFKEQ. V gave up 3 bases and J gave up 0 bases, with 11 bases separating them.

As for this clonotype: A much more abundant neighbour one base away suggests this may be a read error. The chain joins TRBV9 to TRBJ1-2; D unresolved. Germline V gene lookup returns CDR1 SGDLS and CDR2 YYNGEE. The CDR3 is 15 residues long. The CDR3 region is CAGSVGGLGNYGYTF. Written as DNA, the CDR3 is TGTGCCGGCAGCGTAGGAGGGTTGGGTAACTATGGCTACACCTTC.

This chain uses TRBV6-2 or TRBV6-3 with TRBJ1-1; unclear D gene. Germline assignment: CDR1 MNHEY and CDR2 SVGEGT. This CDR3 region has 11 residues. Trimming took off 8 bases at V and 5 bases at J, with 9 bases between the two ends. The CDR3 region is CASGTATEAFF. CDR3 bases: TGTGCCAGCGGCACGGCTACTGAAGCTTTCTTT.

With respect to this clonotype: Possible read error: a much larger clone is one base away. The chain recombines TRBV27 with TRBJ1-5; 10 bases agree with TRBD1. Germline CDR1 and CDR2: MNHEY and SMNVEV (reference sequence). The CDR3 is 16 amino acids. CDR3 DNA: TGTGACAGCAGTACCCGGGACAGGGGATACAATCAGCCCCAGCATTTT. Translation gives CDSSTRDRGYNQPQHF.

In its sample, this clonotype was seen many times. This chain uses TRBV7-2 with TRBJ2-1, with 7 bases aligning to TRBD1. Germline V CDR1 and CDR2: SGHTA, FQGNSA. The CDR3 is 16 amino acids. V lost 5 bases and J lost 8; bases outside the gene matches: 15. The CDR3 loop is CASSLGFDRAGHEQFF. The CDR3 nucleotides read TGTGCCAGCAGCCTAGGATTCGACAGGGCAGGCCATGAGCAGTTCTTC. Combining the CDR3 with reference TRBV7-2 and TRBJ2-1 gives the whole variable domain GAGVSQSPSNKVTEKGKDVELRCDPISGHTALYWYRQSLGQGLEFLIYFQGNSAPDKSGLPSDRFSAERTGGSVSTLTIQRTQQEDSAVYLCASSLGFDRAGHEQFFGPGTRLTVL.

This clonotype was recorded many times. The gene calls are TRBV20-1 and TRBJ1-6; 9 bases are shared with TRBD1. The V and J ends lost 6 bases and 0 bases, in that order; junction bases with no gene match: 9. Germline V gene lookup returns CDR1 DFQATT and CDR2 SNEGSKA (reference sequence). The CDR3 is 17 residues long. This CDR3 reads CSANRGRSSSYNSPLHF. In nucleotides, the CDR3 is TGCAGTGCCAACAGGGGGCGATCCAGCTCCTATAATTCACCCCTCCACTTT.

This clonotype showed up just once. The rearrangement links TRBV11-3 to TRBJ2-3; no firm D call. CDR1 SGHNT and CDR2 YENEEA come from the germline V gene. CDR3 size: 17 residues. V lost 5 bases to trimming and J lost 1 base, with 19 bases between them. This CDR3 is CASSPDVEARRTDTQYF. CDR3 DNA sequence: TGTGCCAGCAGCCCAGATGTAGAGGCCCGGCGCACAGATACGCAGTATTTT.

This clonotype was recorded a few times. The chain recombines TRBV6-6 with TRBJ2-5; 14 bases fit TRBD2. The CDR3 has 17 residues. V lost 6 bases to trimming and J lost 3 bases; unmatched junction nucleotides: 9. Looked up from germline, CDR1 is MNHNY and CDR2 is SVGAGI (reference sequence). CDR3 bases: TGTGCCAGCAGCGGTTCCGGGACTAGCGGGGGCAAAGAGACCCAGTACTTC. Translated, it gives CASSGSGTSGGKETQYF.

The rearrangement joins TRBV20-1 to TRBJ1-3; D might be TRBD1 (5 bases). Deletions cut 0 bases from V and 0 bases from J, with 12 bases between. There are 16 residues in the CDR3. Germline CDR1 and CDR2: DFQATT and SNEGSKA (reference sequence). The CDR3, as DNA: TGCAGTGCTAGAGATCGGAGGGGCTCCTCTGGAAACACCATATATTTT. Translated: CSARDRRGSSGNTIYF.